One sample yielded the 8 T cell receptor beta chains listed below, sequenced in a study of human T cells and chemical hapten exposure. MiXCR was run by TCRdb on the RACE reads, yielding one entry per CDR3 protein. Among a few hundred thousand distinct CDR3 sequences listed, approximately 5.8% were seen once. Specified time point: pre-sensitization, week 0. The sample's treatment: therapeutic diphenylcyclopropenone sensitization with weekly scalp DPC. This sample comprised whole blood, obtained in connection with sensitization to the hapten diphenylcyclopropenone (DPC). These TCRs come from a woman between 18 and 30 years old with alopecia areata. Some clones in this sample may be carry-over from other donors' samples.

The genes are TRBV6-5 and TRBJ2-3; D remains unclear. The CDR3 extends over 12 amino acids. The germline V gene has CDR1 MNHEY and CDR2 SVGAGI. The V end lost 2 bases, the J end lost 11 bases, and 11 bases lay between the germline ends. CDR3 DNA sequence: TGTGCCAGCAGTTACAAGATGGGATTGCAGTATTTT. It translates to CASSYKMGLQYF.

This clonotype was counted many times. This rearrangement joins TRBV7-3 to TRBJ2-1; 11 positions match TRBD2. The germline CDR1 and CDR2 sequences are SGHTA and FQGTGA. V shed 4 bases and J 3 bases; nucleotides not matched to a gene: 2. This CDR3 has 15 amino acids. The DNA for the CDR3 is TGTGCCAGCAGCTCTCTAGCGGGGGGCTACAATGAGCAGTTCTTC. Its protein is CASSSLAGGYNEQFF.

The chain recombines TRBV6-5 with TRBJ1-3, with a possible D match to TRBD1 (6 bases). V was shortened by 2 bases and J by 4 bases, with 24 bases between the two germline ends. The germline V gene has CDR1 MNHEY and CDR2 SVGAGI. The CDR3 runs 19 residues. The CDR3 region is CASSYGRGRFYGQGNTIYF. DNA of the CDR3: TGTGCCAGCAGTTACGGCAGGGGTCGGTTTTATGGGCAAGGAAACACCATATATTTT.

This clonotype was observed at least ten times. The chain recombines TRBV4-3 with TRBJ2-1, with TRBD1 matching over 8 bases. The V gene's germline CDR1 is LGHNA and CDR2 YSLEER. The V segment lost 0 bases and the J segment 0 bases; nucleotides outside the gene matches: 1. CDR3 length equals 16 residues. In nucleotides, the CDR3 is TGCGCCAGCAGCCAAGACGGACAGGGCTCCTACAATGAGCAGTTCTTC. Encoded protein: CASSQDGQGSYNEQFF.

In its sample, this clonotype was seen many times. This sequence joins TRBV6-5 and TRBJ1-1; D unresolved. The V end was cut by 2 bases, the J end by 3 bases, with 7 bases between. CDR3 length: 13 amino acids. Germline lookup yields CDR1 MNHEY and CDR2 SVGAGI. CDR3 sequence: CASSYRVDTEAFF. The CDR3 nucleotides read TGTGCCAGCAGTTACAGGGTGGACACTGAAGCTTTCTTT.

This clonotype was picked up a small number of times. The gene calls are TRBV10-3 and TRBJ2-3; no firm D call. The CDR3 sequence is 16 residues long. The V gene's germline CDR1 is ENHRY and CDR2 SYGVKD. V was clipped by 3 bases and J by 6 bases, with 19 bases between them. The CDR3 sequence: CAISELRGPGVDTQYF. Here the CDR3 DNA reads TGTGCCATCAGTGAATTGAGAGGCCCCGGAGTGGATACGCAGTATTTT.

The chain is built from TRBV28 and TRBJ2-7, with a weak D call TRBD1 (6 bases). From germline, CDR1 is MDHEN and CDR2 SYDVKM. The CDR3 spans 14 residues. V shed 6 bases and J shed 0 bases, with 12 bases lying between them. DNA for the CDR3: TGTGCCAGCAGGACAGGTTCCTTCTCCTACGAGCAGTACTTC. Residues: CASRTGSFSYEQYF.

This clonotype was seen many times. CDR3 nucleotides: TGTGCCAGCACCCAATCGACGGAGGGTCTCTATGGCTACACCTTC. It codes for CASTQSTEGLYGYTF. The V call is TRBV6-2 or TRBV6-3, the J call TRBJ1-2; D unclear. Trimming took off 7 bases at V and 4 bases at J, with 19 bases between the two ends. CDR3 length: 15 residues. Germline V gene sequence: CDR1 MNHEY, CDR2 SVGEGT.